The clone carrying this TCR beta chain was detected many times. Its matching antigen is unknown. TCRdb reanalysed the reads using MiXCR and keeps one entry per CDR3 protein. The sample lists some 57,000 distinct CDR3 sequences, about a third occurring once. This entry is derived from a study of T cell repertoires in cytomegalovirus infection. Background on the study: Public TCR beta signatures marked donors with CMV infection and the matching HLA. Study results and limitations: In two of eight donors, the top clonotype was HLA-C-restricted CMV-specific.

Germline assignment: CDR1 SGHRS and CDR2 YFSETQ. Trimming pared 0 bases from V and 0 bases from J, leaving 10 bases between. This CDR3 comprises 16 residues. This TCR came from a human donor in good health (CMV status not recorded). Some clones in this sample may be carry-over from other donors' samples. This chain links TRBV5-1 with TRBJ1-3; D is undetermined. Sample: PBMCs, sequenced either directly or after in vitro stimulation (not recorded which). The CDR3 spells CASSLDSFYSGNTIYF. The DNA for the CDR3 is TGCGCCAGCAGCTTGGACAGCTTCTACTCTGGAAACACCATATATTTT. Drawing the rest from reference TRBV5-1 and TRBJ1-3, the complete variable domain is KAGVTQTPRYLIKTRGQQVTLSCSPISGHRSVSWYQQTPGQGLQFLFEYFSETQRNKGNFPGRFSGRQFSNSRSEMNVSTLELGDSALYLCASSLDSFYSGNTIYFGEGSWLTVV.